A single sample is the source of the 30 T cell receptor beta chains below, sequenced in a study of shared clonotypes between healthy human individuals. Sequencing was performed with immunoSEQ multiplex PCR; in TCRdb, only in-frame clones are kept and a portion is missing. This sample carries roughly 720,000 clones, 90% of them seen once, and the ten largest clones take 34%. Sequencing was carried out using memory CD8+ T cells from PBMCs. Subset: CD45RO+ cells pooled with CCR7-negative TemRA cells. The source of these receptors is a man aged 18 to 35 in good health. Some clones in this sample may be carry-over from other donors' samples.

The CDR3 loop reads CASSPPTGLGYGYTF. The CDR3 DNA is TGTGCCAGCTCACCACCGACGGGGCTAGGCTATGGCTACACCTTC. V and J are TRBV18 and TRBJ1-2; a possible D gene is TRBD1 (5 bases). Germline V lookup: CDR1 KGHSH, CDR2 LQKENI. This CDR3 contains 15 residues. Between the trimmed V and J ends, which lost 0 bases and 4 bases, there was a span of 12 bases.

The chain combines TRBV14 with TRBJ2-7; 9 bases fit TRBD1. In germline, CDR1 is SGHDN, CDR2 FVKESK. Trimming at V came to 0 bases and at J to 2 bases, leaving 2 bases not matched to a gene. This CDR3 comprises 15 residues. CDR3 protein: CASSQEDRGAYEQYF. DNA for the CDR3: TGTGCCAGCAGCCAAGAAGACAGGGGGGCCTACGAGCAGTACTTC.

The chain's CDR3 is CASSQPPGPDTQYF. The CDR3 nucleotides read TGTGCCAGCAGCCAGCCCCCGGGGCCAGATACGCAGTATTTT. This rearrangement joins TRBV11-2 to TRBJ2-3; D tentatively reads TRBD1 or TRBD2 (5 bases each). CDR1 is SGHAT, CDR2 FQNNGV, per germline. This CDR3 comprises 14 residues. V lost 5 bases and J lost 4, with 13 bases in between.

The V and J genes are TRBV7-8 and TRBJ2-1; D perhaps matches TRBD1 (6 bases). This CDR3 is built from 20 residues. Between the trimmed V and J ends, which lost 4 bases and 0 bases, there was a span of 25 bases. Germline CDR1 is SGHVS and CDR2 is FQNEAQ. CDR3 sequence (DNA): TGTGCCAGCAGCTCCCGCGAACCCTTGGACAGACAGAGCTCCTACAATGAGCAGTTCTTC. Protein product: CASSSREPLDRQSSYNEQFF.

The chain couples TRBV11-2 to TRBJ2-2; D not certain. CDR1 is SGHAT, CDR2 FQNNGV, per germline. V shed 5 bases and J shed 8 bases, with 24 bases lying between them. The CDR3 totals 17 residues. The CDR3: CASSQSGHRASPGELFF. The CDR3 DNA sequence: TGTGCCAGCAGCCAATCTGGTCACCGGGCCTCACCGGGGGAGCTGTTTTTT.

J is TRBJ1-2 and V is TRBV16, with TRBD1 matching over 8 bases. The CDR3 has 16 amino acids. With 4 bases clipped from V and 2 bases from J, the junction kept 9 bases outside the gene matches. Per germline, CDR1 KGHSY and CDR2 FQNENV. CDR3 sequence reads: CASSRERTGHNYGYTF. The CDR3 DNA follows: TGTGCCAGCAGCCGGGAGAGGACAGGGCACAACTATGGCTACACCTTC.

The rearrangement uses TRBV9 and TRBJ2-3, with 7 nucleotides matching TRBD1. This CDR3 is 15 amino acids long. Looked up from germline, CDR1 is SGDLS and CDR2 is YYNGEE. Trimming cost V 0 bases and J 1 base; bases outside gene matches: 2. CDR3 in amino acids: CASSVGQGRTDTQYF. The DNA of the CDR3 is TGTGCCAGCAGCGTAGGACAGGGCCGCACAGATACGCAGTATTTT. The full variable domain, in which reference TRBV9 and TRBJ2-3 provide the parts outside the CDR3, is DSGVTQTPKHLITATGQRVTLRCSPRSGDLSVYWYQQSLDQGLQFLIQYYNGEERAKGNILERFSAQQFPDLHSELNLSSLELGDSALYFCASSVGQGRTDTQYFGPGTRLTVL.

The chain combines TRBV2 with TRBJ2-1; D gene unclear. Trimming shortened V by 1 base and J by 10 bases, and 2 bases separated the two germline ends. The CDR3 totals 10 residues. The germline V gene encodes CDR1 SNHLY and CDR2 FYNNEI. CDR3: CASSEGEQFF. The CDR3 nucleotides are TGTGCCAGCAGTGAAGGCGAGCAGTTCTTC.

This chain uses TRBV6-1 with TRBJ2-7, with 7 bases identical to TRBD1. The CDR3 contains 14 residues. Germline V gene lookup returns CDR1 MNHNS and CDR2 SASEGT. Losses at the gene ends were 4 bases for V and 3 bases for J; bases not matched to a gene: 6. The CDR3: CASSARDSFYEQYF. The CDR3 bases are TGTGCCAGCAGTGCCCGGGACAGTTTCTACGAGCAGTACTTC.

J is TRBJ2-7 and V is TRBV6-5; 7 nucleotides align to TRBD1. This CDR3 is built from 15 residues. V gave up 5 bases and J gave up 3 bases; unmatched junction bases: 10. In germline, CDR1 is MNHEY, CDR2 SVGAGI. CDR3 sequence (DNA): TGTGCCAGCAGTATACCTTCGGCAGGGGGCTACGAGCAGTACTTC. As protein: CASSIPSAGGYEQYF.

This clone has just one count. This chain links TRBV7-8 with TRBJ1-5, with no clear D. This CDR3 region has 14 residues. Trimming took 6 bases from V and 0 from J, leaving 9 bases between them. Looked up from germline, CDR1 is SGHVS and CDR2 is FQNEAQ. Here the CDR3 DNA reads TGTGCCAGCAGTGCCATCTATAGCAATCAGCCCCAGCATTTT. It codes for CASSAIYSNQPQHF.

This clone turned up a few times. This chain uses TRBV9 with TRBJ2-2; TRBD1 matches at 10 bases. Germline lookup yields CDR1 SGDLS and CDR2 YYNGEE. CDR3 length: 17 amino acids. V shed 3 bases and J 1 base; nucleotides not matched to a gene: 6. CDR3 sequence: CASSASTGGLNTGELFF. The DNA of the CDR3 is TGTGCCAGCAGCGCCTCGACAGGGGGCCTGAACACCGGGGAGCTGTTTTTT. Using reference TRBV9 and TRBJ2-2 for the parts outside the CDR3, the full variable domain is DSGVTQTPKHLITATGQRVTLRCSPRSGDLSVYWYQQSLDQGLQFLIQYYNGEERAKGNILERFSAQQFPDLHSELNLSSLELGDSALYFCASSASTGGLNTGELFFGEGSRLTVL.

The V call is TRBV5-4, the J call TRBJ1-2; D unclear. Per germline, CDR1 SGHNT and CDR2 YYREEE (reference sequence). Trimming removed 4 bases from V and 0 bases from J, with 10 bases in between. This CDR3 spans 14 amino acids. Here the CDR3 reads CASSLLTSNYGYTF. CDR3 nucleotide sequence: TGTGCCAGCAGCCTCTTGACATCTAACTATGGCTACACCTTC.

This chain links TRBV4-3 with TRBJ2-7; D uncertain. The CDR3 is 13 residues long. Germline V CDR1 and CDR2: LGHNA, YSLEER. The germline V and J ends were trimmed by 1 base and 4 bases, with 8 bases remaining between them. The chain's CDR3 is CASSQGGVYEQYF. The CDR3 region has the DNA TGCGCCAGCAGCCAAGGTGGGGTGTACGAGCAGTACTTC.

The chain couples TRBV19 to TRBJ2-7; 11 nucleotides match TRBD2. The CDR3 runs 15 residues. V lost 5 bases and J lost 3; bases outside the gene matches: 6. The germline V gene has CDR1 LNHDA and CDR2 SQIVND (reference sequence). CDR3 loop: CASSAGTSGRYEQYF. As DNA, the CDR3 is TGTGCCAGTAGTGCCGGGACTAGCGGACGCTACGAGCAGTACTTC.

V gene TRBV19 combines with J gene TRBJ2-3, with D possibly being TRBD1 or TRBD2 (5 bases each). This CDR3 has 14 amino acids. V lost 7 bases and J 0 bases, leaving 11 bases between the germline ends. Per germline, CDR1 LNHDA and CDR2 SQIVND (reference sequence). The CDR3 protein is CASNPRGSTDTQYF. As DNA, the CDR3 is TGTGCCAGTAACCCGAGGGGTAGCACAGATACGCAGTATTTT.

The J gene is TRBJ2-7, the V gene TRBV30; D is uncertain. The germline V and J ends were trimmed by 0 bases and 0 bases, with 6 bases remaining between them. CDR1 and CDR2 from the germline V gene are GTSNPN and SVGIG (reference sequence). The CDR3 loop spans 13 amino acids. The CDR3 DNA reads TGTGCCTGGAGTGTGGGCGCCTCCTACGAGCAGTACTTC. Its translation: CAWSVGASYEQYF.

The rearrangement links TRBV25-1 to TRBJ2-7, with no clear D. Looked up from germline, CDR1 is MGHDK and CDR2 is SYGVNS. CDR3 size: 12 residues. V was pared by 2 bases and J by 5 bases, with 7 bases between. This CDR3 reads CASSEEYDEQYF. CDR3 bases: TGTGCCAGCAGTGAAGAGTACGACGAGCAGTACTTC.

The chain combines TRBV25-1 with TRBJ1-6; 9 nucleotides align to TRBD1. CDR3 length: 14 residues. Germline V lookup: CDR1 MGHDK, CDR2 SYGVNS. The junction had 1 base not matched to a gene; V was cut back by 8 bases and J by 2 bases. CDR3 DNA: TGTGCCAGCTGGACAGGGGCCTATAATTCACCCCTCCACTTT. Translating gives CASWTGAYNSPLHF.

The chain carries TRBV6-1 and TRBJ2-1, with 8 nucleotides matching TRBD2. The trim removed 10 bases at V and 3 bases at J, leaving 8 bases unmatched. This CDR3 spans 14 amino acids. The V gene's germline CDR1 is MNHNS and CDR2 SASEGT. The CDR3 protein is CATGLSGSYNEQFF. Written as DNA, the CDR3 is TGTGCCACCGGTTTAAGCGGGAGCTACAATGAGCAGTTCTTC.

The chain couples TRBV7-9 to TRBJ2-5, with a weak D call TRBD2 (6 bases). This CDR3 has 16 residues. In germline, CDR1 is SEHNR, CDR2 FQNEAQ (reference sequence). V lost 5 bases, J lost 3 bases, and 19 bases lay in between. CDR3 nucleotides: TGTGCCAGCAGCCCAGACCCAGGCCCGGGGGAAGAGACCCAGTACTTC. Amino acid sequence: CASSPDPGPGEETQYF.

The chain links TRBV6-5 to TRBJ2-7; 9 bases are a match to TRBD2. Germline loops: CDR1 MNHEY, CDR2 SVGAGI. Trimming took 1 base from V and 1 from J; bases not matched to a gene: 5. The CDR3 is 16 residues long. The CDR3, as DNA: TGTGCCAGCAGTTACTATACTAGCGGGCTTTCCTACGAGCAGTACTTC. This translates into CASSYYTSGLSYEQYF.

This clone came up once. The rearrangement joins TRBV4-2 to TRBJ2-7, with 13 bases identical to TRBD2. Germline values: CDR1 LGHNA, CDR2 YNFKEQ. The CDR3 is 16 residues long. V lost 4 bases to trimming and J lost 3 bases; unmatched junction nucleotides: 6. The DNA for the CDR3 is TGTGCCAGCAGCCTTTCCGGGACTAGCGGGAACTACGAGCAGTACTTC. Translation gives CASSLSGTSGNYEQYF.

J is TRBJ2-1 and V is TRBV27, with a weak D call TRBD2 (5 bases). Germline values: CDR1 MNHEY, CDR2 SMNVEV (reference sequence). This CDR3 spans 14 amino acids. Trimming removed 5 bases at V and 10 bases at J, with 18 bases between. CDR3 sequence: CASSDRDLPEEQFF. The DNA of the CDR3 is TGTGCCAGCAGTGACCGGGATCTCCCCGAAGAGCAGTTCTTC.

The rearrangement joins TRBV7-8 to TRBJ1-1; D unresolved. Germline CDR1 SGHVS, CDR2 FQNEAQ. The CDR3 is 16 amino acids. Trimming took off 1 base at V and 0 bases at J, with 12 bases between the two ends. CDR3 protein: CASSLGWAGLNTEAFF. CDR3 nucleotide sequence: TGTGCCAGCAGCTTAGGATGGGCCGGCTTGAACACTGAAGCTTTCTTT.

In DNA, the CDR3 is TGTGCCAGCAGTGCAGCGTGGGACAGACAATACGAGCAGTACTTC. This translates into CASSAAWDRQYEQYF. The rearrangement joins TRBV25-1 to TRBJ2-7; 7 positions match TRBD1. V lost 4 bases, J lost 4 bases, and 10 bases stayed unmatched. CDR3 size: 15 residues. Germline loops: CDR1 MGHDK, CDR2 SYGVNS.

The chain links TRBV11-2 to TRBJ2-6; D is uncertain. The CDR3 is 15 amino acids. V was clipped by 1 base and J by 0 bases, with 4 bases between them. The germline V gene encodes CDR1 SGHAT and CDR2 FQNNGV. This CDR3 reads CASSLASSGANVLTF. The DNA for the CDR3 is TGTGCCAGCAGCTTAGCGAGCTCTGGGGCCAACGTCCTGACTTTC.

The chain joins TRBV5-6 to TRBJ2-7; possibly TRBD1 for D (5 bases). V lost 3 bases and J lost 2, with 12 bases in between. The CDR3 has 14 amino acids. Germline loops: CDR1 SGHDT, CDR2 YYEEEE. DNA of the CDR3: TGTGCCAGCAGCTCTGGACACCGGACCTACGAGCAGTACTTC. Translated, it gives CASSSGHRTYEQYF.

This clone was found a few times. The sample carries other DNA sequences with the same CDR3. Here the CDR3 DNA reads TGTGCCTGGAGTGTGGGAACTGAAGCTTTCTTT. Encoded protein: CAWSVGTEAFF. The chain combines TRBV30 with TRBJ1-1; no clear D gene. The CDR3 consists of 11 residues. The ends were cut back, 0 bases at V and 5 bases at J, with 4 bases in the middle. Germline CDR1 and CDR2: GTSNPN and SVGIG (reference sequence).

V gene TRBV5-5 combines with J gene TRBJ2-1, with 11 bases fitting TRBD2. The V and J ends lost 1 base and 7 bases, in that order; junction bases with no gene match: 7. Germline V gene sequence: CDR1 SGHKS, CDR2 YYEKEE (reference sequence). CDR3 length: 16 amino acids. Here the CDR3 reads CASSLRLAGGRNEQFF. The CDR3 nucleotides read TGTGCCAGCAGCTTGCGTCTAGCGGGAGGAAGAAATGAGCAGTTCTTC.